The entry that follows covers one T cell receptor beta chain sequence. Its antigen has not been determined. Within one base of it there is no much larger clone, and no base qualities were kept. This entry comes from a study of blood T cell repertoires in COVID-19 (dated by TCRdb to between 2020 and 2021). Study-level background: Collaborator samples came from the United States, Italy and Spain and covered acute and convalescent phases of COVID-19. The material from the prospective study consisted of cDNA or gDNA derived from T cells, B-cell-depleted T cells, or PBMCs. Deeply sampled blood TCRbeta repertoires from subjects exposed to, actively infected with, or recovered from COVID-19 were included in the dataset. The repertoires were released in a freely available public database intended as a resource for research on the immune response to SARS-CoV-2. Samples were obtained from the ongoing ImmuneRACE study (first 160 participants) and from about 1,300 subjects provided by 6 global collaborators. The sample metadata nearly always contained a de-identified subject ID, COVID-19 status, age in years and sex. Where available, HLA class I and class II types were taken from metadata supplied by the sample provider and were not determined by assay-based typing.

Results the study describes overall, beyond this receptor: Clinical and demographic metadata were provided uncurated, with the amount varying by source and participant.

The collaborating institutions used their own protocols to collect whole blood in K2EDTA tubes. For TCRbeta analysis, collaborators shipped samples in one of three forms: frozen whole blood, isolated PBMCs, or DNA extracted from either of those sample types. The germline V gene specifies SGHRS as CDR1 and YFSETQ as CDR2. Spanning cysteine to phenylalanine, the CDR3 consists of 13 amino acids. The sequence is cut down to CDR3 DNA, 39 bases in frame from base 1. V lost 4 bases and J lost 1 base; the stretch between them is 8 bases long. The immunoSEQ Assay, a bias-controlled multiplex PCR, was used to amplify TCRbeta CDR3 regions from genomic DNA. The authors processed their data as follows. Within the assay, amplification of reference gene primers was used to estimate how many nucleated cells each sample contained. Sequence reads were collapsed and filtered to measure the absolute abundance of every unique TCRbeta CDR3 rearrangement. For each sample, productive Simpson clonality was calculated by taking the square root of Simpson's diversity index across productive rearrangements. In its TCRdb copy, this immuneACCESS table keeps in-frame sequences only and misses some clones. Where compared with another copy, unresolved V genes explain less than half of these, and the others have no known cause. The V and J calls and clone size were taken over from that table, and D and trimming were inferred from the DNA. The sample table lists about 77,000 clones, about 70% of them with a count of one. In total, the top ten clones hold about 20% of the sample.

This sequence uses TRBV5-1 and TRBJ2-5, and perhaps TRBD1 as D gene, on 5 matching bases. The sample comprised peripheral blood. This TCR derives from a man aged 60-69 years with acute or convalescent COVID-19. The CDR3 protein is CASSRQFQETQYF. The DNA sequence is as follows: TGCGCCAGCAGCCGACAGTTCCAAGAGACCCAGTACTTC.